This T cell receptor beta chain was recorded in a study of OX40 agonist ivuxolimab in advanced cancers. Across the whole study: Intravenous ivuxolimab at 0.01 to 10 mg/kg was given to patients every 2 weeks. Patients with hepatocellular carcinoma, melanoma, renal cell or head and neck cancer made up the dose-escalation patients.

Germline V gives CDR1 SQVTM, CDR2 ANQGSEA. Trimming removed 4 bases from V and 6 bases from J; junction bases left unmatched: 12. CDR3 length: 16 amino acids. The repertoire was sequenced with immunoSEQ multiplex PCR; TCRdb's copy has only in-frame clones and lacks some. Found here are approximately 91,000 clones, 80% to 90% of them singletons; the top ten hold around 2%. The sequenced sample was CD4+ or CD8+ T cells sorted from blood, obtained in a trial of the OX40 agonist ivuxolimab. The chain uses TRBV29-1 and TRBJ2-1; the match to TRBD1 covers 10 bases. The TCR comes from an adult with an advanced solid tumor such as melanoma, head and neck, liver or kidney cancer. CDR3 nucleotide sequence: TGCAGCGTTGCTCTATGGGACAGGGGCTACGGCAATGAGCAGTTCTTC. Protein: CSVALWDRGYGNEQFF.